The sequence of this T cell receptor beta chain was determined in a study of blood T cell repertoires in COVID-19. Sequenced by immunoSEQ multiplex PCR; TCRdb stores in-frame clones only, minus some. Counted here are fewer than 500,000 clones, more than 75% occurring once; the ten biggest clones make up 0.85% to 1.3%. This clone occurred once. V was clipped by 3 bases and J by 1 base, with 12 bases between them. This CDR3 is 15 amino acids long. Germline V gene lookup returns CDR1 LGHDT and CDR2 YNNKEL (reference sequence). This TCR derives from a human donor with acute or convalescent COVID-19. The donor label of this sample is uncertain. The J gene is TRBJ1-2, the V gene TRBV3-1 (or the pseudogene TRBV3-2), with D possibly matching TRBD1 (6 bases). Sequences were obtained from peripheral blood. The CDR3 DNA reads TGTGCCAGCAGCCAGCGGGGGCGCAGTAACTATGGCTACACCTTC. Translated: CASSQRGRSNYGYTF.